Reported below is one T cell receptor (beta chain). The target antigen is unknown. These data are taken from a study of CD4+ T cells in melanoma. Findings and limits, study-wide: Diverse differentiation states were reported for melanoma neoantigen-specific CD4+ T cells. A reported correlation linked neoantigen-specific CD4+ T cells to CD8+, macrophage and B cell function.

Losses at the gene ends were 0 bases for V and 7 bases for J; bases not matched to a gene: 12. Germline CDR1 and CDR2: KGHSH and LQKENI. The length of the CDR3 is 16 residues. Using immunoSEQ multiplex PCR, the repertoire was profiled, and TCRdb retains in-frame clones only, with some absent. This sample has over 14,000 clones, with roughly 63% found just once. The sample was cells from a culture (not recorded whether cultured in vitro). The receptor was derived from a human donor with melanoma. The V call is TRBV18, the J call TRBJ2-7; 7 bases are shared with TRBD2. The CDR3 loop reads CASSPPGWEGLKEQYF. The CDR3, as DNA: TGTGCCAGCTCACCACCTGGGTGGGAGGGATTGAAGGAGCAGTACTTC.